This TCR beta chain originates from a study of radiation and T cells in renal cell carcinoma. General study points: In blood, top tumor clones expanded by 2 weeks, shrinking by 4.

Turning to this clone: As yet, its antigen is unknown.

Time point specified: blood 4 weeks post-SBRT, at nephrectomy. Treatment indicated: 15 Gy SBRT to primary tumor, nephrectomy 4 weeks later. Nephrectomy followed 15 Gy stereotactic body radiation by 4 weeks. Blood was sampled at baseline, 2 weeks and 4 weeks after SBRT. This renal cell carcinoma was of the clear cell type. The table came from immunoSEQ multiplex PCR; TCRdb's copy has only in-frame clones and leaves some out. The sample has approximately 92,000 clones, around four fifths seen once; the top ten hold roughly 8.8%. The germline V gene has CDR1 SGHRS and CDR2 YFSETQ. The ends were cut back, 7 bases at V and 1 base at J, with 14 bases in the middle. The CDR3 is 14 residues long.

The clonotype comes from a man in his fifties with renal cell carcinoma. The rearrangement joins TRBV5-1 to TRBJ1-1, with D possibly matching TRBD1 (5 bases). The sequencing used blood, collected from a patient whose treatment included radiotherapy and nephrectomy. The CDR3 is CASQDQGTNTEAFF. In nucleotides, the CDR3 is TGCGCCAGCCAGGACCAGGGTACGAACACTGAAGCTTTCTTT.